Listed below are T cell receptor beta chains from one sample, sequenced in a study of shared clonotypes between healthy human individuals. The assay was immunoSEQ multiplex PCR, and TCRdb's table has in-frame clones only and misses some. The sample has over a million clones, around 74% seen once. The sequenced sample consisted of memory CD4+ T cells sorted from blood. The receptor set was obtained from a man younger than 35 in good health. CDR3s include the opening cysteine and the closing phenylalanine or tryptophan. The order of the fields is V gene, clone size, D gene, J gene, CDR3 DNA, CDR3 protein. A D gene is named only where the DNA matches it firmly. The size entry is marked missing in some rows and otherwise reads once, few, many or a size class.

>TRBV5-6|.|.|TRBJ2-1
TGTGCCAGCAGCTGGGTACAGGGCGATGAGCAGTTCTTC
CASSWVQGDEQFF
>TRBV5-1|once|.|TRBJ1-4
TGCGCCAGCAGCTTAACGTCAAAAACTAATGAAAAACTGTTTTTT
CASSLTSKTNEKLFF
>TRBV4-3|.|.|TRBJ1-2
TGCGCCAGCAGCCAAGATCGGAGAGGGGTTAACTATGGCTACACCTTC
CASSQDRRGVNYGYTF
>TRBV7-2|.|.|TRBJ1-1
TGTGCCAGCAGCCTACGACAGGTGACTGAAGCTTTCTTT
CASSLRQVTEAFF
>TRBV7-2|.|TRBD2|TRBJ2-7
TGTGCCAGCAGCTTAGAAGCGGGGGGCTACGAGCAGTACTTC
CASSLEAGGYEQYF
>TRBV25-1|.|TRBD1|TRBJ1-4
TGTGCCAGCAGTGTTACAGGGGTTGAAAAACTGTTTTTT
CASSVTGVEKLFF
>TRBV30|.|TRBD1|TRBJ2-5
TGTGCCTGGAGCGGGACAGGGGGTCTGGAGACCCAGTACTTC
CAWSGTGGLETQYF
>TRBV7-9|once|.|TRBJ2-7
TGTGCCAGCAGCTCGATGAGTGGGGCGGCGGACGAGCAGTACTTC
CASSSMSGAADEQYF
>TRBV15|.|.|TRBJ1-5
TGTGCCACCAGGTCTGTGGGCAATCAGCCCCAGCATTTT
CATRSVGNQPQHF
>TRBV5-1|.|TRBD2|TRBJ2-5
TGCGCCAGCAGCTCAGTGACTAGCGGGGCCCAAGAGACCCAGTACTTC
CASSSVTSGAQETQYF
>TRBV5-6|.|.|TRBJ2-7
TGTGCCAGCAGTTATGGCGAGCAGTACTTC
CASSYGEQYF
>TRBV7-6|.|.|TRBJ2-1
TGTGCCAGCAGCAGACTAGCAGGGGGGAGGGAACTGGACAATGAGCAGTTCTTC
CASSRLAGGRELDNEQFF
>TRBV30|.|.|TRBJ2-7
TGTGCCTGGAGGGGGAGCTCCTACGAGCAGTACTTC
CAWRGSSYEQYF
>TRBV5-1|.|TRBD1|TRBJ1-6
TGCGCCAGCAGCTTGTCCTTTGACAGGGGGAGTTCCTATAATTCACCCCTCCACTTT
CASSLSFDRGSSYNSPLHF
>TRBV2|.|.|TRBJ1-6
TGTGCCAGCAGTGGGGGCCGCGGAGTTCTGAATTCACCCCTCCACTTT
CASSGGRGVLNSPLHF
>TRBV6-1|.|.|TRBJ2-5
TGTGCCAGCAGTGAACCCCGGCGGGGTGGAGAGACCCAGTACTTC
CASSEPRRGGETQYF
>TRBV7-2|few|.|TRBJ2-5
TGTGCCAGCAGCCAAGGGCCAAACCAAGAGACCCAGTACTTC
CASSQGPNQETQYF
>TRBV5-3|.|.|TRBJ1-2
TGTGCCAGAAGCTTCCTCCCGGGGGGTGTTGGCTACACCTTC
CARSFLPGGVGYTF
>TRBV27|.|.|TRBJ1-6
TGTGCCAGCAGTTTAAGGGGAGCAAGCTCCTATAATTCACCCCTCCACTTT
CASSLRGASSYNSPLHF
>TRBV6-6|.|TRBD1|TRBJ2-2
TGTGCCAGCAGTTGGAAGGACAGGAAAGGAGGGGAGCTGTTTTTT
CASSWKDRKGGELFF
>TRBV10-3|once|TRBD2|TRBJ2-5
TGTGCCATCAGTGAGCGGGGGGGAATCCAAGAGACCCAGTACTTC
CAISERGGIQETQYF
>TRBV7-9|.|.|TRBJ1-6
TGTGCCAGCAGCGCGGGGACATATAATTCACCCCTCCACTTT
CASSAGTYNSPLHF
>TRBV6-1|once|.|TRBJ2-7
TGTGCCAGCAGCCACGGTACCTGGGAGCAGTACTTC
CASSHGTWEQYF
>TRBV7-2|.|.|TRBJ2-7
TGTGCCAGCAGCTTAAGGGCAAAGTACGAGCAGTACTTC
CASSLRAKYEQYF
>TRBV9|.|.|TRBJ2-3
TGTGCCAGCAGCGTAGGCCTAGCACCCCGAGATACGCAGTATTTT
CASSVGLAPRDTQYF
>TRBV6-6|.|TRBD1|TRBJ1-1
TGTGCCAGCAGTCGACAACAGGGGACTGAAGCTTTCTTT
CASSRQQGTEAFF
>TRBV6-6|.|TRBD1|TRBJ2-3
TGTGCCAGCAGTTACGGGACAGGGGGCACAGATACGCAGTATTTT
CASSYGTGGTDTQYF
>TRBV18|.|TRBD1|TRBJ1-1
TGTGCCAGCTCACCTTCGGGACAGGCGAACACTGAAGCTTTCTTT
CASSPSGQANTEAFF
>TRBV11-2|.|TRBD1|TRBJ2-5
TGTGCCAGCAGCTTGGGTCGGGACAGACGTCAAGAGACCCAGTACTTC
CASSLGRDRRQETQYF
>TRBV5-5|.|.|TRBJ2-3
TGTGCCAGCAGCTCCAGAGCGGTGGGGACAGATACGCAGTATTTT
CASSSRAVGTDTQYF
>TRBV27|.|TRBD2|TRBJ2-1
TGTGTCTCTAAGCGGGAGAAAGGCAATGAGCAGTTCTTC
CVSKREKGNEQFF
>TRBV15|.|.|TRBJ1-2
TGTGCCACCAGCAGAGTATCAGGGGCGGCGGGCTACACCTTC
CATSRVSGAAGYTF
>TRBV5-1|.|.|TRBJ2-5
TGCGCCAGCAGCTCGATCAGGCAAGAGACCCAGTACTTC
CASSSIRQETQYF
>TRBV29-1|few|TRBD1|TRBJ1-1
TGCAGCGTTTGGACAGGGAGCACTGAAGCTTTCTTT
CSVWTGSTEAFF
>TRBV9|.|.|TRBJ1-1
TGTGCCAGCAGCGTAGCGGCCTACACTGAAGCTTTCTTT
CASSVAAYTEAFF
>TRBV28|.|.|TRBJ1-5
TGTGCCAGCAGTTTAGTCGTCGCGGGCAATCAGCCCCAGCATTTT
CASSLVVAGNQPQHF
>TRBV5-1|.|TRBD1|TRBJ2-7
TGCGCCAGCAGAGGGACAGGGGTCCACGAGCAGTACTTC
CASRGTGVHEQYF
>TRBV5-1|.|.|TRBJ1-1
TGCGCCAGCAGCTCGTCGGGGGGCATCACTGAAGCTTTCTTT
CASSSSGGITEAFF
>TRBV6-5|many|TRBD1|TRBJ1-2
TGTGCCAGCAGGGAAAGGGGGCGAGTCGGCTACACCTTC
CASRERGRVGYTF
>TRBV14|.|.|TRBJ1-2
TGTGCCAGCAGCCAAACAGGGCCCTATGGCTACACCTTC
CASSQTGPYGYTF
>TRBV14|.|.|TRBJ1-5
TGTGCCAGCAGCCATAGAGATTGGGATCAGCCCCAGCATTTT
CASSHRDWDQPQHF
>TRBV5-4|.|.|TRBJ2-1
TGTGCCAGCAGCTTGGAGAGTGGCCCCTACAATGAGCAGTTCTTC
CASSLESGPYNEQFF
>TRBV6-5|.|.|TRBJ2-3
TGTGCCAGCAGCCTCTCGGGGGATACGCAGTATTTT
CASSLSGDTQYF
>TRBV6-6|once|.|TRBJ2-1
TGTGCCTGCGTGGATCGGGGCGGGCCGCGAGATGAGCAGTTCTTC
CACVDRGGPRDEQFF
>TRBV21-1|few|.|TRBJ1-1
TGTGCCAGCAGCAAAGGCAGACGGATTCCTGCTTTCTTT
CASSKGRRIPAFF
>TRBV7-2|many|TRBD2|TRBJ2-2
TGTGCCAGCAGCCAAGCTAGCGGGGCCCACACCGGGGAGCTGTTTTTT
CASSQASGAHTGELFF